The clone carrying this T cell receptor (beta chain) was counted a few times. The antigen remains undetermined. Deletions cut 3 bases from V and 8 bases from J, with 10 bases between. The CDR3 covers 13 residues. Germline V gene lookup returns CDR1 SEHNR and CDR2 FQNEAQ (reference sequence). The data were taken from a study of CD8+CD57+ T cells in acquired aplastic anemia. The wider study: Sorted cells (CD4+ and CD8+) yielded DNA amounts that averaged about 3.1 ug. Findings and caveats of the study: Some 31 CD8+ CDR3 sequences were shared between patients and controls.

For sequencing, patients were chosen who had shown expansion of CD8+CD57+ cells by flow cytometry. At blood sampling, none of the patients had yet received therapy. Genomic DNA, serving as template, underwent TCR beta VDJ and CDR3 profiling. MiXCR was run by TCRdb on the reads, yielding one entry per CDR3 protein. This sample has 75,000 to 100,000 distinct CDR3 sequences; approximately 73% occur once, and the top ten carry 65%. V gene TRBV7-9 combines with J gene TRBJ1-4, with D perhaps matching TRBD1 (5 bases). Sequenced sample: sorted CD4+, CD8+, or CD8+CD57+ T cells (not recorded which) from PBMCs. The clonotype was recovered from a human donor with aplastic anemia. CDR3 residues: CASSLGGREKLFF. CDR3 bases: TGTGCCAGCAGCTTGGGGGGTAGGGAAAAACTGTTTTTT.